This T cell receptor beta chain was found in a study of cytomegalovirus exposure and HLA in healthy donors. Overall study findings and caveats: Overall, about 160 TCR beta chains were annotated as cytomegalovirus-associated. In a later analysis, TCR beta V- and J-gene trimming was associated with a missense DCLRE1C variant. Reportedly, HLA-A and HLA-B alleles of most subjects were accurately predicted from TCR beta. After further analysis at a later stage, 16,951 TCR beta sequences were associated with HLA alleles at 0.05 false discovery rate.

13 Jbeta primers and 60 Vbeta primers were used for the PCR. Here immunoSEQ multiplex PCR was the method, and the copy in TCRdb shows in-frame clones only, minus some. The data show 45,000 or so clones, with over 60% seen just once and 3% to 4% held by the top ten. This clone was counted a single time. As yet, its antigen is unknown. The CDR3 contains 14 residues. CDR1 and CDR2 from the germline V gene are MNHEY and SVGAGI. V is TRBV6-5 and J is TRBJ2-5; 8 bases align to TRBD1. Near its end, the DNA agrees better with TRBJ2-7, so the J call may be wrong. Sequencing was done on a sample of PBMCs. The receptor was derived from a woman aged 25 to 39 in good health and CMV-seronegative. CDR3 DNA sequence: TGTGCCAGCAGGCGGACAGGGCAAACCTACGAGCAGTACTTC. This translates into CASRRTGQTYEQYF.